This TCR beta chain was captured in a study of T cell repertoires in cytomegalovirus infection. Background on the study: Matching HLA type, along with CMV infection, was indicated by public TCR beta signatures. Whole-study findings and limits: HLA-C-restricted CMV-specific TCR beta clonotypes were dominant in the ex vivo response. The cumulative frequency of public TCR beta families distinguished individuals who carried CMV together with the relevant HLA.

Each CDR3 protein is one row after TCRdb ran MiXCR on the reads. The sample has roughly 200,000 distinct CDR3 sequences, about 18% seen once. V lost 6 bases and J lost 9, with 10 bases in between. Looked up from germline, CDR1 is SGHRS and CDR2 is YFSETQ. The CDR3 sequence is 11 residues long. Worth noting for this clonotype: Its matching antigen is unknown.

V and J are TRBV5-1 and TRBJ2-1; D call uncertain. The sequencing sample was made of CD8+ T cells from PBMCs. This clonotype originated in a human donor in good health (CMV status not recorded). Some clones in this sample may be carry-over from other donors' samples. The CDR3, as DNA: TGCGCCAGCACCACCTTGGGTGAGCAGTTCTTC. Translated: CASTTLGEQFF.